This record covers a single T cell receptor (beta chain). The sample is drawn from a study of shared clonotypes between healthy human individuals. Libraries were prepared by immunoSEQ multiplex PCR; TCRdb keeps only in-frame clonotypes and omits some of them. The sample records 2 million to 2.5 million clones, under 95% being singletons. Specimen: naive CD4+ T cells from PBMCs. The sample's subset: CD45RA+ positively selected. This TCR came from a man between 18 and 29 years old in good health. Some clones in this sample may be carry-over from other donors' samples.

CDR3 nucleotides: TGCGCCAGCAGCTTGGGCCTAGCGGGAGTAGGGCACGAGCAGTACTTC. Its translation is CASSLGLAGVGHEQYF. This chain joins TRBV5-1 and TRBJ2-7, with 10 bases that match TRBD2. CDR1 and CDR2 from the germline V gene are SGHRS and YFSETQ. V trimming: 0 bases; J trimming: 5 bases; junction bases outside the gene matches: 8. The CDR3 consists of 16 residues.